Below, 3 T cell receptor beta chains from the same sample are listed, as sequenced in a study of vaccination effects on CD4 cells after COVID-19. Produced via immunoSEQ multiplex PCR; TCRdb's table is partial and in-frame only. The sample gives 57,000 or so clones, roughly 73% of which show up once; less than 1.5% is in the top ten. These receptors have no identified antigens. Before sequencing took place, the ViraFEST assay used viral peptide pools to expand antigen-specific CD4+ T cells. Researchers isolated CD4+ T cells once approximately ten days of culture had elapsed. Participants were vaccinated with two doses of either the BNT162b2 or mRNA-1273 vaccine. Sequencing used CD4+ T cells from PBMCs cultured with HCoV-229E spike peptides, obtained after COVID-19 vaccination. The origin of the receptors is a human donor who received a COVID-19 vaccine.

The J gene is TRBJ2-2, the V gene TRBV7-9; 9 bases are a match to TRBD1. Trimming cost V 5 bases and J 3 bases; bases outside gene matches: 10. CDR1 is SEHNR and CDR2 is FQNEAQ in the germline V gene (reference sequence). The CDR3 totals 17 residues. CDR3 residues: CASSPMGQGGDTGELFF. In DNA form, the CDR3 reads TGTGCCAGCAGCCCGATGGGACAGGGTGGCGACACCGGGGAGCTGTTTTTT.

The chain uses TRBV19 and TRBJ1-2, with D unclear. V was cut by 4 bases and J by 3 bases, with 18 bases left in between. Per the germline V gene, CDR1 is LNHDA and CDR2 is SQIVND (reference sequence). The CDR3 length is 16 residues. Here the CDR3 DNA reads TGTGCCAGTAGTACTGCAAGGAGGGTGGTGGACTATGGCTACACCTTC. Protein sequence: CASSTARRVVDYGYTF.

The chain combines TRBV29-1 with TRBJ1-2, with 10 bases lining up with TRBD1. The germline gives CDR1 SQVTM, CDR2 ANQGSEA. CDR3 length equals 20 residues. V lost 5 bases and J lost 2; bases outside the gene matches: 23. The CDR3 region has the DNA TGCAGCGTTCTCTCGCCGGGACAGGGGAGTTCGGGAGGGTCAAACTATGGCTACACCTTC. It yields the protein CSVLSPGQGSSGGSNYGYTF.